This T cell receptor (beta chain) appears in the sequencing data of a study of T cell responses to AZD1222 COVID-19 vaccine. Study findings and constraints: Unmutated variant regions are reportedly targeted by nearly half of spike-specific TCRs. It was only a handful of AZD1222 recipients who were seropositive at baseline.

The repertoire was sequenced with immunoSEQ multiplex PCR; TCRdb's copy has only in-frame clones and lacks some. The repertoire holds about 160,000 clones, with about 88% as singletons. CDR3 length: 13 amino acids. CDR1 is SGHTA and CDR2 is FQGNSA in the germline V gene. Trimming removed 7 bases at V and 0 bases at J, with 10 bases between. This clone was detected a few times. Its antigen is unknown. This specimen was peripheral blood, taken on day 0 of AZD1222 vaccination. The origin of this receptor is an adult in good health. The V call is TRBV7-2, the J call TRBJ2-7; the D gene is possibly TRBD2 (5 bases). The CDR3 is CASTSRDSYEQYF. The CDR3 coding sequence is TGTGCCAGCACCTCCCGGGACTCCTACGAGCAGTACTTC.